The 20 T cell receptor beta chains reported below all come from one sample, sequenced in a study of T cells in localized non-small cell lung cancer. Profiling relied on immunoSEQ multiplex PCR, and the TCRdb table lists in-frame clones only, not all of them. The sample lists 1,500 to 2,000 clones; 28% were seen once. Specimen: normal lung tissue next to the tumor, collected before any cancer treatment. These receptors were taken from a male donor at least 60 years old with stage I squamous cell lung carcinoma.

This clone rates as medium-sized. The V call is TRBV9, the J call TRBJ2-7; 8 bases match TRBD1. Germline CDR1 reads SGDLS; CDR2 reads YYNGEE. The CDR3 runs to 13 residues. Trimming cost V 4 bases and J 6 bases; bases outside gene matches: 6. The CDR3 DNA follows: TGTGCCAGCAGCAATCGACAGGGGACCGAGCAGTACTTC. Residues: CASSNRQGTEQYF.

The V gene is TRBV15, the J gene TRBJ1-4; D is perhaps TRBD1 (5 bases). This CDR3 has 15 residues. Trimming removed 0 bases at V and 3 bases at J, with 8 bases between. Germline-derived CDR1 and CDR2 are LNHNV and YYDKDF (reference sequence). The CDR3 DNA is TGTGCCACCAGCAGAGATGCGGGGGCTAATGAAAAACTGTTTTTT. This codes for CATSRDAGANEKLFF.

The CDR3, as DNA: TGTGCCAGTAACCCCGAGGGGGCCTACGAGCAGTACTTC. It specifies CASNPEGAYEQYF. V is TRBV19 and J is TRBJ2-7; D may be TRBD1 (6 bases). The germline gives CDR1 LNHDA, CDR2 SQIVND (reference sequence). The CDR3 has 13 amino acids. V was trimmed by 7 bases and J by 2 bases, leaving 12 bases between them.

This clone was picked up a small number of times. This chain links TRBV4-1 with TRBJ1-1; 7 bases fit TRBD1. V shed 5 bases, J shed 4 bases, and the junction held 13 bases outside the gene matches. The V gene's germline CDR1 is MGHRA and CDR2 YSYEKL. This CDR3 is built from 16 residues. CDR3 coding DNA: TGCGCCAGCAGCTATCTCCCAGGGGGAGGAAGCACTGAAGCTTTCTTT. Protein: CASSYLPGGGSTEAFF.

The CDR3 sequence is CSVGVRGVGYGYTF. The CDR3 DNA is TGCAGCGTTGGGGTTAGGGGTGTGGGCTATGGCTACACCTTC. The V and J genes are TRBV29-1 and TRBJ1-2, with D perhaps TRBD1 (5 bases). The CDR3 covers 14 residues. V was pared by 4 bases and J by 4 bases, with 16 bases between. Germline loops: CDR1 SQVTM, CDR2 ANQGSEA.

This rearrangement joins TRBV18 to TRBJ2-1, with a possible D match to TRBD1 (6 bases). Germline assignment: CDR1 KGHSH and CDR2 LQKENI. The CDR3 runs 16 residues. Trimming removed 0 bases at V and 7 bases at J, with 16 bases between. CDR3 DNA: TGTGCCAGCTCACCACCGGGGGACACAAAGGGAAATGAGCAGTTCTTC. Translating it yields CASSPPGDTKGNEQFF. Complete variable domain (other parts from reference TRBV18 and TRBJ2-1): NAGVMQNPRHLVRRRGQEARLRCSPMKGHSHVYWYRQLPEEGLKFMVYLQKENIIDESGMPKERFSAEFPKEGPSILRIQQVVRGDSAAYFCASSPPGDTKGNEQFFGPGTRLTVL.

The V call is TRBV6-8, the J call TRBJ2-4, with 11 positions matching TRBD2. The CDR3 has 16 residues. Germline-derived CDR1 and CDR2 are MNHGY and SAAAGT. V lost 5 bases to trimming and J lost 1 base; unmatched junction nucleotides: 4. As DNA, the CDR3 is TGTGCCAGCAGTCAGGTAGCGGGAGGGGCCAAAAACATTCAGTACTTC. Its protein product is CASSQVAGGAKNIQYF.

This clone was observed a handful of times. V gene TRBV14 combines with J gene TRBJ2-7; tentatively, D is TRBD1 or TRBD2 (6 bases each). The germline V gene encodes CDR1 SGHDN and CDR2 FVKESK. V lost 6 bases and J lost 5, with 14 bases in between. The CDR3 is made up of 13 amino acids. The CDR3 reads CASRESGGDEQYF. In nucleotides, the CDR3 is TGTGCCAGCAGGGAGTCCGGGGGCGACGAGCAGTACTTC.

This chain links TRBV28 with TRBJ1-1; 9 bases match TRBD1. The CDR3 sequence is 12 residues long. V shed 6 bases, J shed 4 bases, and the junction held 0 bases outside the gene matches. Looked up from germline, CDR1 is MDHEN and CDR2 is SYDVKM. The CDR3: CASRTGGTEAFF. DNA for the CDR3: TGTGCCAGCAGGACAGGGGGCACTGAAGCTTTCTTT.

CDR3 protein: CASSQGGTSDYEQYF. The CDR3 nucleotides are TGCGCCAGCAGCCAAGGGGGGACTAGCGACTACGAGCAGTACTTC. The V and J genes are TRBV4-1 and TRBJ2-7, with TRBD2 identical over 10 bases. The CDR3 contains 15 residues. V gave up 1 base and J gave up 3 bases; unmatched junction bases: 3. Germline-derived CDR1 and CDR2 are MGHRA and YSYEKL.

This CDR3 is CASSRAGIREETQYF. CDR3 coding DNA: TGCGCCAGCTCCCGAGCGGGGATTAGGGAAGAGACCCAGTACTTC. This sequence joins TRBV5-1 and TRBJ2-5, with TRBD2 matching 7 bases. V lost 7 bases, J lost 3 bases, and 12 bases stayed unmatched. Germline-derived CDR1 and CDR2 are SGHRS and YFSETQ. This CDR3 region has 15 residues.

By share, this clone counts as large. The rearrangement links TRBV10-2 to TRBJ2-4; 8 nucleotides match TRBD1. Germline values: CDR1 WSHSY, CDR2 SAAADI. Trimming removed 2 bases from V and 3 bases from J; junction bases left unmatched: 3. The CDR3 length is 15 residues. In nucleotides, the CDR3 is TGCGCCAGCAGTGAGGGGGGGACAGGCAAAAACATTCAGTACTTC. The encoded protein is CASSEGGTGKNIQYF.

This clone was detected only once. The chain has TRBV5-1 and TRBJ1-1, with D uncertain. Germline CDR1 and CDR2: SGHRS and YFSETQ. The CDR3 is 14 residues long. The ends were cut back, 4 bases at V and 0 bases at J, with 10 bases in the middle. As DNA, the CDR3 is TGCGCCAGCAGCCCTCGACGGGTGAACACTGAAGCTTTCTTT. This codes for CASSPRRVNTEAFF.

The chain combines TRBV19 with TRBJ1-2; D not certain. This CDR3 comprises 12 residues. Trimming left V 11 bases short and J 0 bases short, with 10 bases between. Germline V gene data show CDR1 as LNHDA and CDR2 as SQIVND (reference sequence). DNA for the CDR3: TGTGCCTCCGAATCAGCTAACTATGGCTACACCTTC. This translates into CASESANYGYTF.

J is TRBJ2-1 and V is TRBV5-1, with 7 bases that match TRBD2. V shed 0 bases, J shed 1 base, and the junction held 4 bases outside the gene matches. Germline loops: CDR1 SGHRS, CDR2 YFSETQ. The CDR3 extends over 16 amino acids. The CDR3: CASSLGLATSYNEQFF. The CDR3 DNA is TGCGCCAGCAGCTTGGGACTAGCCACGTCCTACAATGAGCAGTTCTTC.

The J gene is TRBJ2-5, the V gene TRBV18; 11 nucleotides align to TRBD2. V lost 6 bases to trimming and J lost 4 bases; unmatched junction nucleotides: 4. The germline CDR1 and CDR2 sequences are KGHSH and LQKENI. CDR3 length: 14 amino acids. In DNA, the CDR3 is TGTGCCAGCTCTCTTACTAGCGGGAGAGAGACCCAGTACTTC. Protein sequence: CASSLTSGRETQYF.

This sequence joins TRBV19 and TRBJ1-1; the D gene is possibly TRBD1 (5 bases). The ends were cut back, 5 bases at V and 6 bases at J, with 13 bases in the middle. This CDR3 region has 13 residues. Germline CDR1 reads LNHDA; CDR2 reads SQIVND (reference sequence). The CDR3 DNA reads TGTGCCAGTAGTCTGTTCGGGGGTTCTGAAGCTTTCTTT. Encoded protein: CASSLFGGSEAFF.

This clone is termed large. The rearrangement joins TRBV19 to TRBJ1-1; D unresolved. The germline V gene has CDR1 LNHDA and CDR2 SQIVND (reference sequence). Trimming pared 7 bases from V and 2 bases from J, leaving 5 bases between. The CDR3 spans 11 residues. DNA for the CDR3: TGTGCCAGTATGACAAACACTGAAGCTTTCTTT. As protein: CASMTNTEAFF. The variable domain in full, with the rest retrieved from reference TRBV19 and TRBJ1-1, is DGGITQSPKYLFRKEGQNVTLSCEQNLNHDAMYWYRQDPGQGLRLIYYSQIVNDFQKGDIAEGYSVSREKKESFPLTVTSAQKNPTAFYLCASMTNTEAFFGQGTRLTVV.

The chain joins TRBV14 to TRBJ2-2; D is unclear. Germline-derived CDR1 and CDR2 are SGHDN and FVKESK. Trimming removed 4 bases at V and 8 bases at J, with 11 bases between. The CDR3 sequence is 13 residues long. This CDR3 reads CASSPNPVGELFF. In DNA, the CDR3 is TGTGCCAGCAGCCCGAACCCCGTAGGGGAGCTGTTTTTT.

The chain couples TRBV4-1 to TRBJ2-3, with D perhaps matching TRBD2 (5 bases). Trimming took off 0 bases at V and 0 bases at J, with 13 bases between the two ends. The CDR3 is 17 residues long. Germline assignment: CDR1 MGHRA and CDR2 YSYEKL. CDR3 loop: CASSQDPGLSSTDTQYF. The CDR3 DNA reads TGCGCCAGCAGCCAAGATCCTGGACTGAGTAGCACAGATACGCAGTATTTT.